This T cell receptor (beta chain) stems from a study of blood T cell repertoires in COVID-19. On the study more broadly: Sources were T cells, B-cell-depleted T cells, or PBMCs; the material itself was cDNA or gDNA.

Trimming removed 6 bases from V and 0 bases from J; junction bases left unmatched: 6. The CDR3 sequence is 15 residues long. The V gene's germline CDR1 is SGDLS and CDR2 YYNGEE. Residents of about two dozen US areas, aged roughly 18 to 89 years, made up the participants. Cohort allocation depended upon clinical history that participants reported. This clone showed up just a few times. Per the authors' pipeline: Quantification of nucleated cells was approximated via reference gene primer amplification. The data were produced by immunoSEQ multiplex PCR, yet TCRdb's version contains in-frame clones alone and is incomplete. The V and J calls and clone size are taken from that table; D and trimming were inferred from the DNA. Altogether roughly 370,000 clones are present, roughly 89% being singletons, with the ten largest covering approximately 9.3%.

This sequence originates from a woman in her 50s who had recovered from COVID-19. Sample: PBMCs or T cells enriched from blood (not recorded which). The J gene is TRBJ1-3, the V gene TRBV9, with 7 bases lining up with TRBD1. The CDR3 sequence is CASNPTGISGNTIYF. The CDR3 DNA is TGTGCCAGCAACCCGACAGGGATCTCTGGAAACACCATATATTTT.